Listed below are T cell receptor beta chains from one sample, sequenced in a study of regulatory T cells in long-lasting Graves disease. TCRdb independently ran MiXCR on the multiplex PCR reads; one entry per CDR3 protein. The sample has 350,000 to 450,000 distinct CDR3 sequences, 15% seen once. The same specimen was also included in a second study, on T cells in Graves' hyperthyroidism and ophthalmopathy.

Sequences were derived from peripheral blood mononuclear cells (PBMCs), sampled at new diagnosis, from a patient treated with antithyroid drugs. These receptors all come from a young woman with Graves disease. Both conserved end residues are part of each CDR3.

>TRBJ1-1|TRBV15
CATSDRDRGDFDEAFF
>TRBJ2-7|TRBV20-1
CSARDPLAPTYEQYF
>TRBJ2-5|TRBV5-1
CASSLARATQETQYF
>TRBJ2-5|TRBV20-1
CSARLSGSFETQYF
>TRBJ2-5|TRBV28
CASSPYLSAGGLQETQYF
>TRBJ2-1|TRBV7-2
CASSLQGRGGNEQFF
>TRBJ1-5|TRBV28
CASSLTTGNSNQPQHF
>TRBJ2-3|TRBV30
CAWSVTLGPSDTQYF
>TRBJ1-3|TRBV28
CASSFGDRKAGSTIYF
>TRBJ1-4|TRBV18
CASSPPATEKSAGEKLFF
>TRBJ2-6|TRBV25-1
CASSETRDRVFFYSGGNVLTF
>TRBJ2-6|TRBV20-1
CSAGDSQAGANVLTF
>TRBJ2-5|TRBV5-1
CASSLGDAGVWETQYF
>TRBJ2-7|TRBV29-1
CSVEVPDRRPYEQYF
>TRBJ1-5|TRBV27
CAGTAGTGGRLFQPQHF
>TRBJ2-7|TRBV20-1
CSARPPGAIPSYEQYF
>TRBJ2-1|TRBV10-3
CAISAGGIYNEQFF
>TRBJ2-1|TRBV29-1
CSVEEAELNNEQFF
>TRBJ2-2|TRBV28
CASSLGVDTGELFF
>TRBJ2-1|TRBV12-3/TRBV12-4
CASSLALSGSSYNEQFF
>TRBJ2-1|TRBV4-1
CASSHPGGASYNEQFF
>TRBJ1-1|TRBV30
CAWSVQRNTEAFF
>TRBJ1-2|TRBV7-9
CASKIPDRVNGYTF